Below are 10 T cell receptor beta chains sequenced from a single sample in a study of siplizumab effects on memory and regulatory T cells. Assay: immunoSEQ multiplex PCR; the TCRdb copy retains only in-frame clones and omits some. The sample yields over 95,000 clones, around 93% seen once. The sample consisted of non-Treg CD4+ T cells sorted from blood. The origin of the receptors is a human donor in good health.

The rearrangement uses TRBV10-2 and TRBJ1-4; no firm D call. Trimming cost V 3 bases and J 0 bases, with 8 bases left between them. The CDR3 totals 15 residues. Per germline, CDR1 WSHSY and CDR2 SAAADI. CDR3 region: CASSDVGATNEKLFF. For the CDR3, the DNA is TGCGCCAGCAGTGACGTGGGAGCAACTAATGAAAAACTGTTTTTT.

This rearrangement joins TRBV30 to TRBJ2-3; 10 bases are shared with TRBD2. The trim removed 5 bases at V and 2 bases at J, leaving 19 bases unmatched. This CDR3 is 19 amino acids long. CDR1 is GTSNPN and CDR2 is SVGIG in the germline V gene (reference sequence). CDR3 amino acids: CAWALAGAGARNYTDTQYF. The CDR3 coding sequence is TGTGCCTGGGCTCTAGCGGGGGCGGGGGCCCGAAATTACACAGATACGCAGTATTTT.

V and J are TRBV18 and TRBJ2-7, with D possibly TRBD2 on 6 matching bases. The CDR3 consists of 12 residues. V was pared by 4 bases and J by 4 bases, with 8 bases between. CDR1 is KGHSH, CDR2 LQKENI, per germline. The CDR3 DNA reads TGTGCCAGCTCACGGGGGGATTACGAGCAGTACTTC. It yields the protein CASSRGDYEQYF.

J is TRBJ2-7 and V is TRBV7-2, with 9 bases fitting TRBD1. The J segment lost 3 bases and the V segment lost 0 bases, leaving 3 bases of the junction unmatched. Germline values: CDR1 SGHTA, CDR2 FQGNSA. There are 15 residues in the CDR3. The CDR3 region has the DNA TGTGCCAGCAGCTTAGCGGGGACAGGGAGCTACGAGCAGTACTTC. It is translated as CASSLAGTGSYEQYF.

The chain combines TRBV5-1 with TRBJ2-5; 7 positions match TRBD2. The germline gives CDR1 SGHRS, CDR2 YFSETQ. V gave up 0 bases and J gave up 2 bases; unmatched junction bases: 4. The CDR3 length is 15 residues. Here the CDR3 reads CASSLASGAQETQYF. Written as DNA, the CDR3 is TGCGCCAGCAGCTTGGCCAGCGGGGCTCAAGAGACCCAGTACTTC.

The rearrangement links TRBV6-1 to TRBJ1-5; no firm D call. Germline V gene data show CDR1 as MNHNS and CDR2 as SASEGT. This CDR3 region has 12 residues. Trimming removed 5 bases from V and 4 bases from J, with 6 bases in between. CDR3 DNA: TGTGCCAGCAGTTTACCAAATCAGCCCCAGCATTTT. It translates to CASSLPNQPQHF.

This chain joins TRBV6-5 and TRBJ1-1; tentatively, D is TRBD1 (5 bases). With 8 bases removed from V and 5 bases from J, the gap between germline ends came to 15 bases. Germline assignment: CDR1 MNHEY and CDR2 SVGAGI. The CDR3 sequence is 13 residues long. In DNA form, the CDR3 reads TGTGCCAGCCGAAACGTGGGGGGGACTGAAGCTTTCTTT. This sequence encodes CASRNVGGTEAFF.

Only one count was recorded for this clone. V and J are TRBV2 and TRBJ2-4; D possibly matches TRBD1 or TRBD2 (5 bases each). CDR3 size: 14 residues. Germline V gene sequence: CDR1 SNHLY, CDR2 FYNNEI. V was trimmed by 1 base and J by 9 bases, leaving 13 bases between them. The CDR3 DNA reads TGTGCCAGCAGTGAAGAGAGGGGCCGGGGCATTCAGTACTTC. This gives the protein CASSEERGRGIQYF.

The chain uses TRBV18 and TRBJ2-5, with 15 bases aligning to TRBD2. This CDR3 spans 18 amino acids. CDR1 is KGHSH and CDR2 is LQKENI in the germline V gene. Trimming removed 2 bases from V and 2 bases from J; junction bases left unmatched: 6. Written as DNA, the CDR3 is TGTGCCAGCTCACCAAGAAGGACTAGCGGGGGGGAACAAGAGACCCAGTACTTC. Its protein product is CASSPRRTSGGEQETQYF.

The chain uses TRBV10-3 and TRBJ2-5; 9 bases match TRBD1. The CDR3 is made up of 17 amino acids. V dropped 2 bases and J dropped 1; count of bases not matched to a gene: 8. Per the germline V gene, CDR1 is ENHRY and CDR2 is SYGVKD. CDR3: CAISEGTGIFGQETQYF. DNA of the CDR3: TGTGCCATCAGTGAGGGGACAGGGATTTTTGGCCAAGAGACCCAGTACTTC.